This TCR beta chain was sequenced in a study of T cells in Graves' hyperthyroidism and ophthalmopathy. Amplified regions were TCR beta CDR3 sequences from RNA transcripts. With the HTBI primer set, the TCR CDR3 went through a first round of RT-PCR. Via MiXCR, TCRdb re-called the multiplex PCR reads, giving one row per CDR3 protein. Among approximately 720,000 distinct CDR3 sequences listed, under 20% were seen once. On the basis of clinical symptoms, serum thyroxine and TRAb, thyroid ultrasound and orbital computed tomography, diagnoses were made. This clonotype showed up just a few times. Its antigen is as yet unknown. The germline V gene has CDR1 SQVTM and CDR2 ANQGSEA. The J segment lost 7 bases and the V segment lost 8 bases, leaving 5 bases of the junction unmatched. The CDR3 spans 11 residues. General observations from the study: Ophthalmopathy was separated from stable hyperthyroidism by a 13 V-J model.

The TCR was taken from a woman aged 45-65 years with Graves' hyperthyroidism that later progressed to Graves' ophthalmopathy. The rearrangement uses TRBV29-1 and TRBJ1-1, with 9 bases aligning to TRBD1. Sequencing was carried out using blood. The CDR3 coding sequence is TGCAGCCTGGGACAGGGAATTGAAGCTTTCTTT. Translation gives CSLGQGIEAFF.